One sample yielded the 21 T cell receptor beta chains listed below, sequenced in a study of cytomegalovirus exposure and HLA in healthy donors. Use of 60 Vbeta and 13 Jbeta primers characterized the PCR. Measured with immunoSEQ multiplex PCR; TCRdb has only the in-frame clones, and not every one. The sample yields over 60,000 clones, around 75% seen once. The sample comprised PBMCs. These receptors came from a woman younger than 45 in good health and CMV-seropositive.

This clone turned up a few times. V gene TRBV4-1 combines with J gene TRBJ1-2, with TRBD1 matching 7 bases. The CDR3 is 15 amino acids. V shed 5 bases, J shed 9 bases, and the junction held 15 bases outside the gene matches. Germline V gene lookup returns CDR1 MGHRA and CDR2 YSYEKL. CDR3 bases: TGCGCCAGCAGCGCACGGACACAGGGGTATTGGAGCTACACCTTC. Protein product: CASSARTQGYWSYTF.

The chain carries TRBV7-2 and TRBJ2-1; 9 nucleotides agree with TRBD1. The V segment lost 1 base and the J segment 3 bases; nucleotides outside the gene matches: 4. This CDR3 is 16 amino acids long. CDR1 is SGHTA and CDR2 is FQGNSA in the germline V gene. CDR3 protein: CASSLEDRGYYNEQFF. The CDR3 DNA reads TGTGCCAGCAGCTTAGAGGACAGGGGATACTACAATGAGCAGTTCTTC.

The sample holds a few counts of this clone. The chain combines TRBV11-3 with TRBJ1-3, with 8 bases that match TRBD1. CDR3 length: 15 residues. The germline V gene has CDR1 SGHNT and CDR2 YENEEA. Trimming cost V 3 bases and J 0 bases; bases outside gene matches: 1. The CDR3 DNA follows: TGTGCCAGCAGCTTGACAGGGGACTCTGGAAACACCATATATTTT. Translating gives CASSLTGDSGNTIYF.

The CDR3 DNA sequence: TGTGCCAGCCAGCGGGGATCTGAGGGTGGCTACACCTTC. Its translation: CASQRGSEGGYTF. The V and J genes are TRBV14 and TRBJ1-2, with D hard to call. CDR1 SGHDN and CDR2 FVKESK come from the germline V gene. Trimming pared 8 bases from V and 7 bases from J, leaving 17 bases between. This CDR3 is built from 13 residues.

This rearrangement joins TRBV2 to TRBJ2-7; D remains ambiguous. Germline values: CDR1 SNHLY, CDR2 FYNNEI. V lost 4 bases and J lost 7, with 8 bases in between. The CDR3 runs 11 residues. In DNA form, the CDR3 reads TGTGCCAGCAGTGGGGCGTATGAGCAGTACTTC. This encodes CASSGAYEQYF.

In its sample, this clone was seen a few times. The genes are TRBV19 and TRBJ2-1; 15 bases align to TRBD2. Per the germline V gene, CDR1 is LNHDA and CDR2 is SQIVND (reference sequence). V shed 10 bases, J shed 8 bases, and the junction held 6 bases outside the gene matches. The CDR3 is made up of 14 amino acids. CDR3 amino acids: CATGTSGRSDEQFF. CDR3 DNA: TGTGCCACGGGGACTAGCGGGAGGAGTGATGAGCAGTTCTTC. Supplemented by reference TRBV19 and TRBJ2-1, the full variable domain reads DGGITQSPKYLFRKEGQNVTLSCEQNLNHDAMYWYRQDPGQGLRLIYYSQIVNDFQKGDIAEGYSVSREKKESFPLTVTSAQKNPTAFYLCATGTSGRSDEQFFGPGTRLTVL.

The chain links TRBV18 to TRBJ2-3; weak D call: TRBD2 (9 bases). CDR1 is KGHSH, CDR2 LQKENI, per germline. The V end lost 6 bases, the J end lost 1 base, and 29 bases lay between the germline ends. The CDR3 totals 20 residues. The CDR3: CASSPDRARTSVVGTDTQYF. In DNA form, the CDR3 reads TGTGCCAGCTCTCCGGACAGGGCAAGGACTAGCGTGGTTGGCACAGATACGCAGTATTTT.

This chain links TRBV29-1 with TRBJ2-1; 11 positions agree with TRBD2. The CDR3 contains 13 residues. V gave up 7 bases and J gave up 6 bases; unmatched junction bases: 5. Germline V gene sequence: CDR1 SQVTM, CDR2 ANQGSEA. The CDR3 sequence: CSATSGRVNEQFF. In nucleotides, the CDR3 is TGCAGCGCCACTAGCGGGAGAGTCAATGAGCAGTTCTTC.

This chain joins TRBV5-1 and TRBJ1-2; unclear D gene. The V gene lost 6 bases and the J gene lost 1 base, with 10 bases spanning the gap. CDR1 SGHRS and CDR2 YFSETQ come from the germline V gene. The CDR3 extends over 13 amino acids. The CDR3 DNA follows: TGCGCCAGCACCCTCGGGAGTAACTATGGCTACACCTTC. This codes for CASTLGSNYGYTF.

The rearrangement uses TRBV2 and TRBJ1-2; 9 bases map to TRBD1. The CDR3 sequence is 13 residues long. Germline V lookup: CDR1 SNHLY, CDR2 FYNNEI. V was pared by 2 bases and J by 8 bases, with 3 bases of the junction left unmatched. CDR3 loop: CASSETGGRGYTF. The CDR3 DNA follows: TGTGCCAGCAGTGAAACAGGGGGCAGAGGCTACACCTTC.

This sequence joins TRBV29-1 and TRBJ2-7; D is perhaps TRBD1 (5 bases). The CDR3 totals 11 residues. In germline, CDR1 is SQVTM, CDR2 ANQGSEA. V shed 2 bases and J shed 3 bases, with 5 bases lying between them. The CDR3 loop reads CSVEQGYEQYF. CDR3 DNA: TGCAGCGTTGAACAGGGCTACGAGCAGTACTTC.

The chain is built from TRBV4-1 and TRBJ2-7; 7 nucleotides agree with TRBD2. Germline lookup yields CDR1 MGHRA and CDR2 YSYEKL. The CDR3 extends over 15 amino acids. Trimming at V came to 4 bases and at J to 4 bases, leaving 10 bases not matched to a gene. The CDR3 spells CASSPAGGRTYEQYF. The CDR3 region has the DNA TGCGCCAGCAGCCCGGCCGGCGGGAGAACGTACGAGCAGTACTTC.

This CDR3 is CASRHGPGQKNSPLHF. The DNA of the CDR3 is TGTGCCAGCAGACACGGACCGGGACAGAAAAATTCACCCCTCCACTTT. The chain links TRBV27 to TRBJ1-6, with TRBD1 matching over 7 bases. The length of the CDR3 is 16 residues. The V gene end was trimmed by 6 bases and the J gene end by 7 bases; junction bases not matched to a gene: 12. Germline V lookup: CDR1 MNHEY, CDR2 SMNVEV (reference sequence).

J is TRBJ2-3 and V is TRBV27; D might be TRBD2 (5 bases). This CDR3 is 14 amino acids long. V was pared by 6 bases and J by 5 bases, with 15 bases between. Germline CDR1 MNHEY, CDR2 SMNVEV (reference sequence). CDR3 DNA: TGTGCCAGCAGACGAGCTGGGAGTAAAGATACGCAGTATTTT. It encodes CASRRAGSKDTQYF.

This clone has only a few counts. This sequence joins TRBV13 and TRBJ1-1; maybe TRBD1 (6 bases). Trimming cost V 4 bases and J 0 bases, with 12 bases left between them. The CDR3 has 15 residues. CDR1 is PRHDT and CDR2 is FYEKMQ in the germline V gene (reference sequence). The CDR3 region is CASSSPGQLNTEAFF. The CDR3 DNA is TGTGCCAGCAGCTCACCAGGACAGTTGAACACTGAAGCTTTCTTT. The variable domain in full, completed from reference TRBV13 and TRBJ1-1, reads AAGVIQSPRHLIKEKRETATLKCYPIPRHDTVYWYQQGPGQDPQFLISFYEKMQSDKGSIPDRFSAQQFSDYHSELNMSSLELGDSALYFCASSSPGQLNTEAFFGQGTRLTVV.

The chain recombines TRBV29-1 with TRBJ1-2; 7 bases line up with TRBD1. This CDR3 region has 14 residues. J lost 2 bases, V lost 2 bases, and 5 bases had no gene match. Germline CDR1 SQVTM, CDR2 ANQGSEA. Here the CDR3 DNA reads TGCAGCGTTGAAATCGACAGGGCAAACTATGGCTACACCTTC. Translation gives CSVEIDRANYGYTF. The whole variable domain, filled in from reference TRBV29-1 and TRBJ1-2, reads SAVISQKPSRDICQRGTSLTIQCQVDSQVTMMFWYRQQPGQSLTLIATANQGSEATYESGFVIDKFPISRPNLTFSTLTVSNMSPEDSSIYLCSVEIDRANYGYTFGSGTRLTVV.

CDR3: CASQIQGVGNSPLHF. The DNA for the CDR3 is TGTGCCAGCCAAATACAGGGGGTAGGGAATTCACCCCTCCACTTT. The chain couples TRBV2 to TRBJ1-6; TRBD1 agrees at 8 bases. V shed 8 bases and J 7 bases; nucleotides not matched to a gene: 10. Germline V gene data show CDR1 as SNHLY and CDR2 as FYNNEI. This CDR3 contains 15 residues.

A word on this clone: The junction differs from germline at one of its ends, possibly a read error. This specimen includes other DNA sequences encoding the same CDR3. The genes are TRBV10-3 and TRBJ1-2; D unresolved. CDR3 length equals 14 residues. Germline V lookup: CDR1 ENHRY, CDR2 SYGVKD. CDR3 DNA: TGTGCCATCAGTGAGTCGGCGGGAGGCTATGGTTACACCTTC. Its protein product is CAISESAGGYGYTF.

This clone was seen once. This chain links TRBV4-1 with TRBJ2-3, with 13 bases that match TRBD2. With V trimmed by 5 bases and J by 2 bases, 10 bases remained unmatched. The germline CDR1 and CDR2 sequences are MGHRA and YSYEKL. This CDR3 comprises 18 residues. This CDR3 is CASSESLLAGGLTDTQYF. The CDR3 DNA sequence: TGCGCCAGCAGCGAAAGCTTACTAGCGGGAGGGCTCACAGATACGCAGTATTTT.

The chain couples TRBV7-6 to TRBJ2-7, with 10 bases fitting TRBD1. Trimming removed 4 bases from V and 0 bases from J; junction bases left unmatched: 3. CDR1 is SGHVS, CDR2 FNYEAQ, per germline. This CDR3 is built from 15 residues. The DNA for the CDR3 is TGTGCCAGCAGCTGGGGACAGGGGAGCTCCTACGAGCAGTACTTC. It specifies CASSWGQGSSYEQYF.

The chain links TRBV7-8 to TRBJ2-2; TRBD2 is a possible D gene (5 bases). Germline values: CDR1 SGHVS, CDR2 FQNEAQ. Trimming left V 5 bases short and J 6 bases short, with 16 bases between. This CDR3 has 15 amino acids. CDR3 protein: CASSPPWSGPGELFF. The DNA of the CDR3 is TGTGCCAGCAGCCCTCCATGGAGCGGTCCCGGGGAGCTGTTTTTT.